This TCR beta chain was documented in a study of chemoradiotherapy in HPV16-positive cancers. Overall study findings and caveats: During treatment, candidate HPV-specific clones and E7-related motifs expanded in tumor.

Over chemoradiotherapy, repertoires were sampled more than once. The CDR3 extends over 15 amino acids. The junction had 6 bases not matched to a gene; V was cut back by 4 bases and J by 7 bases. Germline assignment: CDR1 SGHDT and CDR2 YYEEEE. Sequencing used immunoSEQ multiplex PCR; TCRdb keeps in-frame clones, though not all of them. Here the sample spans 5,000 or so clones, just under 80% being singletons. A remark on this clone: Its antigen is unknown.

Sequenced material: tumor tissue, taken from a patient who underwent chemoradiotherapy. This clonotype was sampled from a human donor with HPV-associated anogenital cancer. The chain is built from TRBV5-6 and TRBJ2-3; 13 bases agree with TRBD2. This chain's CDR3 is CASSPLAGGPNTQYF. The CDR3 nucleotides read TGTGCCAGCAGCCCACTAGCGGGAGGGCCGAATACGCAGTATTTT. Variable domain in full (rest from reference TRBV5-6 and TRBJ2-3): DAGVTQSPTHLIKTRGQQVTLRCSPKSGHDTVSWYQQALGQGPQFIFQYYEEEERQRGNFPDRFSGHQFPNYSSELNVNALLLGDSALYLCASSPLAGGPNTQYFGPGTRLTVL.